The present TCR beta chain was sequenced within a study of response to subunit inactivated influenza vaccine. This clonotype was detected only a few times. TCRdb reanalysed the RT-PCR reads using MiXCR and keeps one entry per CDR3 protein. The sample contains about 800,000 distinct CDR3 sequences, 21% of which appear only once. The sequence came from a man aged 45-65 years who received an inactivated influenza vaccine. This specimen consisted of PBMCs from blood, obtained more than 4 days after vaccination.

In DNA, the CDR3 is TGTGCCAGCAGGATGGTAGCGGGAGGCACAGATACGCAGTATTTT. Residues: CASRMVAGGTDTQYF. This chain connects TRBV7-2 to TRBJ2-3, with TRBD2 matching 9 bases. The germline V gene encodes CDR1 SGHTA and CDR2 FQGNSA. The CDR3 contains 15 residues. V trimming: 6 bases; J trimming: 1 base; junction bases outside the gene matches: 5.